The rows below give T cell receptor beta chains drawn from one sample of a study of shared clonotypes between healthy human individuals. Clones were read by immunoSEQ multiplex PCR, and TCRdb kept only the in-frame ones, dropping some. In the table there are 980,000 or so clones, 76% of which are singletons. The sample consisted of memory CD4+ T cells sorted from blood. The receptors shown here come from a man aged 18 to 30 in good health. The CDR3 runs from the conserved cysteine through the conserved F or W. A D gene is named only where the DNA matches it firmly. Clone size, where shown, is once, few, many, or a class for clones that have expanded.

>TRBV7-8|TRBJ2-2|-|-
TGTGCCAGCACCTCTGGGGGGGGCGGTTCGGGCACCGGGGAGCTGTTTTTT
CASTSGGGGSGTGELFF
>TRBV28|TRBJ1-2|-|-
TGTGCCAGCAGTTTCCCGACAGTTGATGGCTACACCTTC
CASSFPTVDGYTF
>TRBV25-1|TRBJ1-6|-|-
TGTGCCAGCAGTGAATTTGGTTCTGGGGGTAATTCACCCCTCCACTTT
CASSEFGSGGNSPLHF
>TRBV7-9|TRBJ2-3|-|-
TGTGCCAGCAGCTTAGGCGTGGGCGCAAGAGATACGCAGTATTTT
CASSLGVGARDTQYF
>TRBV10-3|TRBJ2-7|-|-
TGTGCCATCAATACCCCTTTCGATAGCTCCTACGAGCAGTACTTC
CAINTPFDSSYEQYF
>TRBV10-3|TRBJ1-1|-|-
TGTGCCATCAGTGAATCGACGAACACTGAAGCTTTCTTT
CAISESTNTEAFF
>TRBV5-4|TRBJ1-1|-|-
TGTGCCAGCAGCTTGGGAGGACAGAGAGGAAACACTGAAGCTTTCTTT
CASSLGGQRGNTEAFF
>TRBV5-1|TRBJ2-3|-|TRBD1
TGCGCCAGCAGCACGACAGGGACAGATACGCAGTATTTT
CASSTTGTDTQYF
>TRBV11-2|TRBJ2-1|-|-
TGTGCCAGCAGCCCCCCAGCGGTCTACAATGAGCAGTTCTTC
CASSPPAVYNEQFF
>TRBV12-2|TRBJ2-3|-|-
TGTGCAAGTCGCTTAGCGTTAGCGGGAGCAGATACGCAGTATTTT
CASRLALAGADTQYF
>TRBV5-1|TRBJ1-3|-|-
TGCGCCAGCAGCTGGGACGGCAAGGCTGGGAACACCATATATTTT
CASSWDGKAGNTIYF
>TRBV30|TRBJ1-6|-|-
TGTGCCTGGAGGAGCCGTGGCTATAATTCACCCCTCCACTTT
CAWRSRGYNSPLHF
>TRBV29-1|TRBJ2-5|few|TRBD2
TGCAGCGTGGTGGGGGGGGAGAAGCAGTACTTC
CSVVGGEKQYF
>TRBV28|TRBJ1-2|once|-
TGTGCCAGCAGTTCCCCCCAAACAGGGACTTCGGGCTACACCTTC
CASSSPQTGTSGYTF
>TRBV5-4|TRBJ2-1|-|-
TGTGCCAGCAGCTTGGATAGGGGCGGGTACAATGAGCAGTTCTTC
CASSLDRGGYNEQFF
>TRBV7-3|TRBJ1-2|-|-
TGTGCCAGCAGCCAAGAGGCAAAAAGTGGCTACACCTTC
CASSQEAKSGYTF
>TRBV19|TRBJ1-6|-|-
TGTGCCAGTAGCACGATTTCACAGGGTTCACCCCTCCACTTT
CASSTISQGSPLHF
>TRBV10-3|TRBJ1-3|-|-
TGTGCCATCAGGGGGCACGGAGAGTTCTCTGGAAACACCATATATTTT
CAIRGHGEFSGNTIYF
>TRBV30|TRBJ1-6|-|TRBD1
TGTGCCTGGAGAGATACCCAGGGGGGGAATTCACCCCTCCACTTT
CAWRDTQGGNSPLHF
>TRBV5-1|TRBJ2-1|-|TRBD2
TGCGCCAGCAGCTTCGCTAGCGGGACGGGCTACAATGAGCAGTTCTTC
CASSFASGTGYNEQFF
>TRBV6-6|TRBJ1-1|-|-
TGTGCCAGCAGCCGGTTAGAAGTTAACACTGAAGCTTTCTTT
CASSRLEVNTEAFF
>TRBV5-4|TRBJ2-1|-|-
TGTGCCAGCAGCCCCGGGGGCAGAAATGAGCAGTTCTTC
CASSPGGRNEQFF
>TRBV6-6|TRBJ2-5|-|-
TGTGCCAGCAGTTCCGGGACTCTAGCCGAGACCCAGTACTTC
CASSSGTLAETQYF
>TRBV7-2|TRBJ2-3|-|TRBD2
TGTGCCAGCAGCTTTAGCGGGTTGCACACAGATACGCAGTATTTT
CASSFSGLHTDTQYF
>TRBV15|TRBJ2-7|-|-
TGTGCCACCAGCAGAGACCCTCTCTCGGGGGAGCAGTACTTC
CATSRDPLSGEQYF
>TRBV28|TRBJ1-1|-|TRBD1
TGTGCCAGCTCAGGGGGCGATGTCACTGAAGCTTTCTTT
CASSGGDVTEAFF
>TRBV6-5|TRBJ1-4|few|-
TGTGCCAGCAGGGGCCGCGGAGGCGCAAAACTGTTTTTT
CASRGRGGAKLFF
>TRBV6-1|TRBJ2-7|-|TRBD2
TGTGCCAGCACTCAGCTAGCGGGGTCCTACGAGCAGTACTTC
CASTQLAGSYEQYF
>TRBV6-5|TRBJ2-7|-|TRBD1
TGTGCCAGCAGTACAGGGGTCTCCTCCTACGAGCAGTACTTC
CASSTGVSSYEQYF
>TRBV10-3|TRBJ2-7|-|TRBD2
TGTGCCATCAGTCACCGGGGGGGCACCTACGAGCAGTACTTC
CAISHRGGTYEQYF
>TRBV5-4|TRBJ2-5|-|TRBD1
TGTGCCAGCAGCTTGGGTGACAGGGGTGGGGAGACCCAGTACTTC
CASSLGDRGGETQYF
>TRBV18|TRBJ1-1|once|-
TGTGCCAGCTCACAATCGGACACCACTGAAGCTTTCTTT
CASSQSDTTEAFF
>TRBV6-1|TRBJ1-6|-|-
TGTGCCAGCATTGCAGGTGGAAACTATAATTCACCCCTCCACTTT
CASIAGGNYNSPLHF
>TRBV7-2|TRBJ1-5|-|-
TGTGCCAGCAGCTTAGCCGGTGCGAGTCAGCCCCAGCATTTT
CASSLAGASQPQHF
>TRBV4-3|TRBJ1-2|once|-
TGCGCCAGCAGCCAAGACCGGGGCTATAACTATGGCTACACCTTC
CASSQDRGYNYGYTF
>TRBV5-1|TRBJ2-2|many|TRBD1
TGCGCCAGCAGCTTTGGGACAGCTTACACCGGGGAGCTGTTTTTT
CASSFGTAYTGELFF
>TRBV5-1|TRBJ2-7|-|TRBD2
TGCGCCAGCAGCTTGGGAAGGGCCCGGGGACTAGCGGGAGCTGACCACGAGCAGTACTTC
CASSLGRARGLAGADHEQYF
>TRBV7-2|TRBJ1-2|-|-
TGTGCCAGCAGCTCTGGTCCAGGGGATGGCTACACCTTC
CASSSGPGDGYTF
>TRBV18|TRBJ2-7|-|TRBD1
TGTGCCAGCTCACCTATCGGGACAGGGTGGTACGAGCAGTACTTC
CASSPIGTGWYEQYF
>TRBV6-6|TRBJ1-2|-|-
TGTGCCAGCACGGACAGCAACTATGGCTACACCTTC
CASTDSNYGYTF
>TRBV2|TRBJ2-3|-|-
TGTGCCTGGGGGGATAGCGGTTCTTTCACAGATACGCAGTATTTT
CAWGDSGSFTDTQYF
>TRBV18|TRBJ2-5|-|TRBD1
TGTGCCAGCACTTATACCGGGACAGTGCAAGAGACCCAGTACTTC
CASTYTGTVQETQYF
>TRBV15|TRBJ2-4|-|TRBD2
TGTGCCACCAGCAGAGATTTCGGGGGGGACAAAAACATTCAGTACTTC
CATSRDFGGDKNIQYF
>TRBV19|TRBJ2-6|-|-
TGTGCCAGTAGTATTTCGGCTTTGAGGGCCAACGTCCTGACTTTC
CASSISALRANVLTF
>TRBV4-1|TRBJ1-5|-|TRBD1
TGCGCCAGCAGCCAAGAGTCCGGGACAGGGATTAGCAATCAGCCCCAGCATTTT
CASSQESGTGISNQPQHF
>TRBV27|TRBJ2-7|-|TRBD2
TGTGCCAGCAGTGACCAGCGGGGGAACCGGCAGTACTTC
CASSDQRGNRQYF